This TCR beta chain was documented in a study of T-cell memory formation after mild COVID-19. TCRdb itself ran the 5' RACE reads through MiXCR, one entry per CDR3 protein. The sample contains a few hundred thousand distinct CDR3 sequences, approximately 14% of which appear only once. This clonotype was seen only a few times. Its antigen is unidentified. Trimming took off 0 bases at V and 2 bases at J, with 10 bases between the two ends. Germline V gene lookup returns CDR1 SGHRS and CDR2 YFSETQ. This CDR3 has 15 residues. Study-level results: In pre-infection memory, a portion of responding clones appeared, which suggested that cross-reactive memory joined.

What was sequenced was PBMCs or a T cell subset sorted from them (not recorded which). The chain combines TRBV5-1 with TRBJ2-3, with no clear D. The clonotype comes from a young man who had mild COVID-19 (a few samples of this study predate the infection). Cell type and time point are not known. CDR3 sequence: CASSLGGRATDTQYF. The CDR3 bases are TGCGCCAGCAGCTTGGGAGGTCGGGCCACAGATACGCAGTATTTT. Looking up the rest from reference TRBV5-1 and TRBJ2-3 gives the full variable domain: KAGVTQTPRYLIKTRGQQVTLSCSPISGHRSVSWYQQTPGQGLQFLFEYFSETQRNKGNFPGRFSGRQFSNSRSEMNVSTLELGDSALYLCASSLGGRATDTQYFGPGTRLTVL.